A single sample is the source of the 5 T cell receptor beta chains below, sequenced in a study of T cell clonality in common variable immunodeficiency. Generated by immunoSEQ multiplex PCR, the TCRdb table keeps only in-frame clones and is missing some. The table records about 39,000 clones without singletons, the ten largest covering 2.5% to 3%. The specimen sequenced was peripheral blood mononuclear cells. These receptors all stem from a person aged 18 to 75 in good health.

This clone was detected only a few times. Sequence at one end of the junction differs from germline and may be a read error. This same CDR3 is encoded by further DNA sequences in the sample. This CDR3 reads CASSFTPSSAGELFF. The DNA read from the CDR3 is TGCGCCAGCAGCTTTACTCCTTCTAGTGCCGGGGAG. The chain joins TRBV7-9 to TRBJ2-2; D is uncertain. The CDR3 end is not reached by the read, which stops 3 residues before it; the germline J gene fills it in. Germline CDR1 and CDR2: SEHNR and FQNEAQ (reference sequence). The CDR3 contains 15 residues.

Concerning this clone: At one boundary the junction diverges from the germline segment, which might be a read error. The CDR3 end falls 3 residues outside the read, so it is completed with the germline J gene. Additional DNA sequences in this sample encode the identical CDR3. V and J are TRBV19 and TRBJ1-4; maybe TRBD1 (6 bases). This CDR3 contains 15 residues. CDR1 is LNHDA and CDR2 is SQIVND in the germline V gene (reference sequence). The CDR3 protein is CASSTRGIANEKLFF. Incomplete CDR3 DNA: TGTGCTAGTAGTACCAGGGGAATAGCCAATGAAAAA.

On this clone itself: The CDR3 end falls 3 residues outside the read, so it is completed with the germline J gene. This chain uses TRBV2 with TRBJ1-5; 7 nucleotides align to TRBD1. V lost 3 bases, J lost 3 bases, and 2 bases stayed unmatched. The CDR3 length is 14 residues. Looked up from germline, CDR1 is SNHLY and CDR2 is FYNNEI. The CDR3 sequence: CASSETGFNQPQHF. The sequenced part of the CDR3 DNA is TGTGCCAGCAGTGAGACAGGGTTCAATCAGCCC.

This clone appeared many times. The sequenced fragment ends 3 residues before the CDR3 boundary, so the rest is inferred from the germline J gene. J is TRBJ1-2 and V is TRBV7-2, with 8 bases that match TRBD1. From germline, CDR1 is SGHTA and CDR2 FQGNSA. The J segment lost 7 bases and the V segment lost 5 bases, leaving 6 bases of the junction unmatched. The CDR3 has 13 residues. CDR3 protein: CASSADRGRGYTF. Partial CDR3 DNA: TGTGCCAGCAGCGCCGACAGGGGTCGTGGC.

This clone came up a few times. Read coverage stops 3 residues before the CDR3 terminus; the germline J gene supplies the remainder. The chain uses TRBV7-9 and TRBJ1-2; 7 nucleotides align to TRBD1. CDR3 length: 15 residues. Germline assignment: CDR1 SEHNR and CDR2 FQNEAQ (reference sequence). This CDR3 reads CASSLSLGGSYDYTF. CDR3 bases read: TGTGCCAGCAGCTTAAGTTTAGGGGGCTCCTACGAC.